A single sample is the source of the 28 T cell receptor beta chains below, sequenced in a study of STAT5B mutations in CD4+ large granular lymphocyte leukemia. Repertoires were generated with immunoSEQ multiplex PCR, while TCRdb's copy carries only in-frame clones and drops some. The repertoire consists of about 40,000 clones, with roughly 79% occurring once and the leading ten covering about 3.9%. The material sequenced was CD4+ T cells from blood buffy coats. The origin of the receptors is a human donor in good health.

The DNA for the CDR3 is TGTGCCAGCAGCTTAAAGGGATATAGCAATCAGCCCCAGCATTTT. It translates to CASSLKGYSNQPQHF. The rearrangement uses TRBV13 and TRBJ1-5; D is uncertain. The CDR3 length is 15 residues. V lost 2 bases and J 0 bases, leaving 8 bases between the germline ends. Germline V gene data show CDR1 as PRHDT and CDR2 as FYEKMQ (reference sequence).

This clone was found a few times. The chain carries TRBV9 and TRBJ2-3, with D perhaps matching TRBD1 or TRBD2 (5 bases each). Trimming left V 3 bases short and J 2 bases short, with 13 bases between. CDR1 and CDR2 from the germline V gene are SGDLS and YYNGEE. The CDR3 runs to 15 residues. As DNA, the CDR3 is TGTGCCAGCAGCGGCCCCGGGACGTACACAGATACGCAGTATTTT. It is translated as CASSGPGTYTDTQYF.

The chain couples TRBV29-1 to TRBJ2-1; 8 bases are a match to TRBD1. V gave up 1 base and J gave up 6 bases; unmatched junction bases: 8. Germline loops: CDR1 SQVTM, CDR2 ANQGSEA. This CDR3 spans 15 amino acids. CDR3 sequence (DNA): TGCAGCGTTGAAGGGTGGACAGGGAAGGGCAATGAGCAGTTCTTC. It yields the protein CSVEGWTGKGNEQFF.

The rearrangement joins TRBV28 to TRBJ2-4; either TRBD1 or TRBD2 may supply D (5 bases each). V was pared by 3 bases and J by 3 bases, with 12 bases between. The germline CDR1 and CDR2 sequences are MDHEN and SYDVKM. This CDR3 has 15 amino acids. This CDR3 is CASSFGGQGKNIQYF. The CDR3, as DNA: TGTGCCAGCAGTTTTGGAGGCCAGGGCAAAAACATTCAGTACTTC. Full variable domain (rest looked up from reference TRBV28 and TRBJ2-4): DVKVTQSSRYLVKRTGEKVFLECVQDMDHENMFWYRQDPGLGLRLIYFSYDVKMKEKGDIPEGYSVSREKKERFSLILESASTNQTSMYLCASSFGGQGKNIQYFGAGTRLSVL.

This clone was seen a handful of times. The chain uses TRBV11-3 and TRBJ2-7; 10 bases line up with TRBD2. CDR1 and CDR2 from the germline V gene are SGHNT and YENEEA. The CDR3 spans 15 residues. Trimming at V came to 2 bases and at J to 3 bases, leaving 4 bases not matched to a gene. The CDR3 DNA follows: TGTGCCAGCAGCTTAACTAGCGGGACGTTCTACGAGCAGTACTTC. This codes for CASSLTSGTFYEQYF.

The CDR3 here is CALHRPRQGRNNEQFF. CDR3 DNA sequence: TGTGCCTTACACCGACCACGACAGGGAAGAAACAATGAGCAGTTCTTC. This chain links TRBV30 with TRBJ2-1, with TRBD1 matching 7 bases. Germline V gives CDR1 GTSNPN, CDR2 SVGIG (reference sequence). Trimming at V came to 7 bases and at J to 5 bases, leaving 17 bases not matched to a gene. The CDR3 extends over 16 amino acids. Using reference TRBV30 and TRBJ2-1 for the parts outside the CDR3, the full variable domain is SQTIHQWPATLVQPVGSPLSLECTVEGTSNPNLYWYRQAAGRGLQLLFYSVGIGQISSEVPQNLSASRPQDRQFILSSKKLLLSDSGFYLCALHRPRQGRNNEQFFGPGTRLTVL.

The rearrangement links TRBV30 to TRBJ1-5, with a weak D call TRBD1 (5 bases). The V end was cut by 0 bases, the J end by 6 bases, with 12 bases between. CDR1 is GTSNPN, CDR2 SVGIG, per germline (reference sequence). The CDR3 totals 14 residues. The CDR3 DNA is TGTGCCTGGAGTGTGGAAAGGGGAGGTCAGCCCCAGCATTTT. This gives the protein CAWSVERGGQPQHF.

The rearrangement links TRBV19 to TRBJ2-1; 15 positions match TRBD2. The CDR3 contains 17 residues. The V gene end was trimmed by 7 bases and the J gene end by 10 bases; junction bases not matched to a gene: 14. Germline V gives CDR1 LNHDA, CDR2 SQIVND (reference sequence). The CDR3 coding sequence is TGTGCCAGTACTTACTACGGGACTAGCGGGGGGCCCCCCGAGCAGTTCTTC. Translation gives CASTYYGTSGGPPEQFF.

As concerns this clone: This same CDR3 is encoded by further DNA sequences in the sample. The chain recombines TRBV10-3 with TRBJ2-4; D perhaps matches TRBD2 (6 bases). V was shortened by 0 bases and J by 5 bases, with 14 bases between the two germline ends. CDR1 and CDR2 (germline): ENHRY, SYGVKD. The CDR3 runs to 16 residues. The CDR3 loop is CAISESGGGAENIQYF. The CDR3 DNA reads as TGTGCCATCAGTGAGTCAGGCGGAGGGGCTGAAAACATTCAGTACTTC.

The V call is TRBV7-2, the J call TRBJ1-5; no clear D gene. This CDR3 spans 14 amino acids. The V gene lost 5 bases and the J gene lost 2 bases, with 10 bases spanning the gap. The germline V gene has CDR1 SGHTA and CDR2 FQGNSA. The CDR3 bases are TGTGCCAGCAGCCCTCGCAGCCGCAATCAGCCCCAGCATTTT. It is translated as CASSPRSRNQPQHF.

CDR3 bases: TGTGCCAGCAGCTTGGCTAGCGGGAGTTACGAGCAGTACTTC. Its translation: CASSLASGSYEQYF. This chain joins TRBV11-3 and TRBJ2-7, with 10 bases aligning to TRBD2. The V segment lost 3 bases and the J segment 4 bases; nucleotides outside the gene matches: 3. The germline V gene encodes CDR1 SGHNT and CDR2 YENEEA. The CDR3 loop spans 14 amino acids.

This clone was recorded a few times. The CDR3 DNA reads TGCGCCAGCAGCTTGGGACAGAACACCGGGGAGCTGTTTTTT. Its protein is CASSLGQNTGELFF. J is TRBJ2-2 and V is TRBV5-1; D gene unclear. CDR3 size: 14 residues. V was pared by 0 bases and J by 1 base, with 4 bases between. Germline loops: CDR1 SGHRS, CDR2 YFSETQ.

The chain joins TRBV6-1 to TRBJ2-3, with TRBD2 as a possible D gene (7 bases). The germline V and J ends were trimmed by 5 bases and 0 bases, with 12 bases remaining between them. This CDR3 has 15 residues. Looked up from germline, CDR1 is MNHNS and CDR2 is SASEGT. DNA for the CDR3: TGTGCCAGCAGTCAAGGGGGGGTGAGCACAGATACGCAGTATTTT. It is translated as CASSQGGVSTDTQYF.

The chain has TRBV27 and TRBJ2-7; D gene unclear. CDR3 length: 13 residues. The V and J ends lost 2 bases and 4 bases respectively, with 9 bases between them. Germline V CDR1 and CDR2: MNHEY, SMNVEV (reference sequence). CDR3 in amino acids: CASSLRWGYEQYF. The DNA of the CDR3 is TGTGCCAGCAGTTTACGGTGGGGTTACGAGCAGTACTTC.

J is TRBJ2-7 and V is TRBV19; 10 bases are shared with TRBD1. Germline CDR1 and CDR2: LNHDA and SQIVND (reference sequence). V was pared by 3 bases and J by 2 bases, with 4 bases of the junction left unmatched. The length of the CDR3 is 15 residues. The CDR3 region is CASSISGQGAYEQYF. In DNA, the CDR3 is TGTGCCAGTAGTATCTCAGGACAGGGGGCCTACGAGCAGTACTTC.

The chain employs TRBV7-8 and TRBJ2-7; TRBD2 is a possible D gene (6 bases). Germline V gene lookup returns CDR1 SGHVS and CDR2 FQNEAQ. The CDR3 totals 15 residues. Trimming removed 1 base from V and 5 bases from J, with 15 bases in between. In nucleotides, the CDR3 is TGTGCCAGCAGCTTAGGGACGGGAGATATCCACGAGCAGTACTTC. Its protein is CASSLGTGDIHEQYF.

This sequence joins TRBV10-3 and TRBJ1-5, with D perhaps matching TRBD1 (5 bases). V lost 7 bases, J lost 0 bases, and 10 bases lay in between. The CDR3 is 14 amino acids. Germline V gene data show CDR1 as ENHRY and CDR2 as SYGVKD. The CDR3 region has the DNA TGTGCCATCAAGGAGGACAATAGCAATCAGCCCCAGCATTTT. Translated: CAIKEDNSNQPQHF.

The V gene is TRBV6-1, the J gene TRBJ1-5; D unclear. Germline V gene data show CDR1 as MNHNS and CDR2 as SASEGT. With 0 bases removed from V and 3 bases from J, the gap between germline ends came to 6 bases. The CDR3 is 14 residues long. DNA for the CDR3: TGTGCCAGCAGTGAAGCGGACTTCAATCAGCCCCAGCATTTT. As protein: CASSEADFNQPQHF.

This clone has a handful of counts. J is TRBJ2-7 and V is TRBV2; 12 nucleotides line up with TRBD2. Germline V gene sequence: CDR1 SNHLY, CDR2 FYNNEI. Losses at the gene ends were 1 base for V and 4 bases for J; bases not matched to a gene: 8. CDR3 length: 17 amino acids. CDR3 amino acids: CASSEGLAGALPYEQYF. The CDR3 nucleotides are TGTGCCAGCAGTGAAGGACTAGCGGGGGCCCTCCCGTACGAGCAGTACTTC. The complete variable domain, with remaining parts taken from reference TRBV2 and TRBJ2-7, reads EPEVTQTPSHQVTQMGQEVILRCVPISNHLYFYWYRQILGQKVEFLVSFYNNEISEKSEIFDDQFSVERPDGSNFTLKIRSTKLEDSAMYFCASSEGLAGALPYEQYFGPGTRLTVT.

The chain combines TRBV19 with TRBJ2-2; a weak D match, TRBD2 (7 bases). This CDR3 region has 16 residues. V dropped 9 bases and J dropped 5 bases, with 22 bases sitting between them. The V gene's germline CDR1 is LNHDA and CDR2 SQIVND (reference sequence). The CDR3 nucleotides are TGTGCCAGCACACCCGGGGGAGGGGGGTGGACCGGGGAGCTGTTTTTT. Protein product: CASTPGGGGWTGELFF.

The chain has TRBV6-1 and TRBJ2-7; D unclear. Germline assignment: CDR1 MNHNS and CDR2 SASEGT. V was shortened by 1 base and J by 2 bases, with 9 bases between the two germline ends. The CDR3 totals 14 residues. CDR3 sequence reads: CASSEEGGPYEQYF. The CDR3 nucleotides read TGTGCCAGCAGTGAAGAGGGTGGTCCCTACGAGCAGTACTTC.

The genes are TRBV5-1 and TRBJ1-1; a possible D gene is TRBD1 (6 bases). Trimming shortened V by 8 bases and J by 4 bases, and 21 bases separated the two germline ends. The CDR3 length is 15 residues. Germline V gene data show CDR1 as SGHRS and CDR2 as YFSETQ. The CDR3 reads CASQQLWGGATEAFF. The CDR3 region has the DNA TGCGCCAGTCAACAACTATGGGGGGGGGCCACTGAAGCTTTCTTT. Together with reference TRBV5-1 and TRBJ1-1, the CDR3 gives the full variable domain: KAGVTQTPRYLIKTRGQQVTLSCSPISGHRSVSWYQQTPGQGLQFLFEYFSETQRNKGNFPGRFSGRQFSNSRSEMNVSTLELGDSALYLCASQQLWGGATEAFFGQGTRLTVV.

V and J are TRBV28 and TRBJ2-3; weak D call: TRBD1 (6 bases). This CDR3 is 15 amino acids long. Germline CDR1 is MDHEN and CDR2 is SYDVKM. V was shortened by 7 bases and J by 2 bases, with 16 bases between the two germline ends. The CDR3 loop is CASTERQEYTDTQYF. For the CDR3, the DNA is TGTGCCAGCACCGAGAGACAGGAATACACAGATACGCAGTATTTT.

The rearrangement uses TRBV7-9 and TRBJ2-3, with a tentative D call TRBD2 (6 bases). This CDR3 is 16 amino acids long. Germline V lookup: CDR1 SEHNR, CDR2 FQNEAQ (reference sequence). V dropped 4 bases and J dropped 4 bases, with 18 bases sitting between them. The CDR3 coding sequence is TGTGCCAGCAGCTCCGGGACTCTCGTTTTTTCAGATACGCAGTATTTT. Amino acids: CASSSGTLVFSDTQYF.

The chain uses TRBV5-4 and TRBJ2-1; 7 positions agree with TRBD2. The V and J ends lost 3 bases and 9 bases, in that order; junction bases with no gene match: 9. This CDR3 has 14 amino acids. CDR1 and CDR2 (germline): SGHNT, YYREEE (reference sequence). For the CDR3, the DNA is TGTGCCAGCAGCTCAGGACTAGTATCCGGTGAGCAGTTCTTC. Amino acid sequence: CASSSGLVSGEQFF.

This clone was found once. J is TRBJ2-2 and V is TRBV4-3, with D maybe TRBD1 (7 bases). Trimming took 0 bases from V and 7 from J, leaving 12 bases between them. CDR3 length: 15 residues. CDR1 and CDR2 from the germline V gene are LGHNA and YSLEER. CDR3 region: CASSQDPGGGGELFF. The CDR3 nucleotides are TGCGCCAGCAGCCAAGATCCAGGGGGAGGCGGGGAGCTGTTTTTT.

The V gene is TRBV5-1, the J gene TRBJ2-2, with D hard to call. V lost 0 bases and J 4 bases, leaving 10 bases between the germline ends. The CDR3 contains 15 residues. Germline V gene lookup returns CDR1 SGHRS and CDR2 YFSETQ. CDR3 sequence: CASSLGRQLTGELFF. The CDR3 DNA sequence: TGCGCCAGCAGCTTGGGTCGGCAGCTCACCGGGGAGCTGTTTTTT.

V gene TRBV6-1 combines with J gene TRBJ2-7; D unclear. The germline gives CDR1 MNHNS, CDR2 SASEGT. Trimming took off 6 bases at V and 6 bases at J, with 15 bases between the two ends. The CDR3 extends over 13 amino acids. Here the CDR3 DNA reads TGTGCCAGCAGCGCGCAGCGAAGTGGCGAGCAGTACTTC. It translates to CASSAQRSGEQYF.